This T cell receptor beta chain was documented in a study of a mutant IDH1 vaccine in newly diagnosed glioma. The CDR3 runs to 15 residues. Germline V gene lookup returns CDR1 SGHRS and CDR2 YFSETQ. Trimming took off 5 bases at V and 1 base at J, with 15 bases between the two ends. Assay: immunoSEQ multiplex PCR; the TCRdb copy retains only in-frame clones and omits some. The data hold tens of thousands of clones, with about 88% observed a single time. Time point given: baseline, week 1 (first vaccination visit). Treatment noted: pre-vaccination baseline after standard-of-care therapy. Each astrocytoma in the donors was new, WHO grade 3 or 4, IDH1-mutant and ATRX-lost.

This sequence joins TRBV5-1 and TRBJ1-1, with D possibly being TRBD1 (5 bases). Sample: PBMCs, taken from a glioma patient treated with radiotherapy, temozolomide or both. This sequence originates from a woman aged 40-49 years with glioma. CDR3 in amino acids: CASRYNFRENTEAFF. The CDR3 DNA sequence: TGCGCCAGCAGATACAACTTCAGGGAGAACACTGAAGCTTTCTTT.